The 20 T cell receptor beta chains in this list originate from one sample, sequenced in a study of blood T cell repertoires in COVID-19. The protocol was immunoSEQ multiplex PCR, while the TCRdb copy is restricted to in-frame clones and leaves out a portion. The sample has some 160,000 clones, roughly 93% seen once; the top ten hold roughly 5%. Sequenced material: peripheral blood. The receptors were gathered from a man aged 18 to 29 with COVID-19, enrolled during active disease.

The J gene is TRBJ2-7, the V gene TRBV6-6; 12 nucleotides match TRBD2. Germline V gives CDR1 MNHNY, CDR2 SVGAGI (reference sequence). This CDR3 spans 16 amino acids. V lost 5 bases to trimming and J lost 6 bases; unmatched junction nucleotides: 11. Here the CDR3 DNA reads TGTGCCAGCAGTCGACTAGCGGGAGATCTGTTGGGCGAGCAGTACTTC. It is translated as CASSRLAGDLLGEQYF.

The J gene is TRBJ1-1, the V gene TRBV19; 10 bases fit TRBD1. From germline, CDR1 is LNHDA and CDR2 SQIVND (reference sequence). CDR3 length: 14 amino acids. Germline trimming cut 6 bases from V and 3 bases from J; bases unmatched to any gene: 4. This CDR3 reads CASRVGTGDTEAFF. Here the CDR3 DNA reads TGTGCCAGTAGGGTGGGGACAGGGGACACTGAAGCTTTCTTT.

J is TRBJ2-7 and V is TRBV27; TRBD2 is a possible D gene (5 bases). Germline CDR1 is MNHEY and CDR2 is SMNVEV (reference sequence). The CDR3 is made up of 15 amino acids. V was clipped by 5 bases and J by 0 bases, with 14 bases between them. The CDR3 loop is CASSPGLASSYEQYF. CDR3 coding DNA: TGTGCCAGCAGTCCAGGACTGGCGAGCTCCTACGAGCAGTACTTC.

The chain uses TRBV27 and TRBJ1-6; D might be TRBD1 (6 bases). CDR3 size: 15 residues. Germline CDR1 reads MNHEY; CDR2 reads SMNVEV (reference sequence). V was cut by 2 bases and J by 10 bases, with 15 bases left in between. The DNA of the CDR3 is TGTGCCAGCAGTTTACAGTTCCTGGACAGATCACCCCTCCACTTT. It is translated as CASSLQFLDRSPLHF.

V and J are TRBV27 and TRBJ2-7; D ambiguous. Germline CDR1 is MNHEY and CDR2 is SMNVEV (reference sequence). CDR3 length: 14 residues. V was trimmed by 4 bases and J by 6 bases, leaving 16 bases between them. Here the CDR3 DNA reads TGTGCCAGCAGTTCAAGCTACCCTACCCCCGAGCAGTACTTC. Encoded protein: CASSSSYPTPEQYF.

This clone was detected only once. CDR3 region: CATSRDNRGTYEQYF. In DNA, the CDR3 is TGTGCCACCAGCAGAGATAACAGGGGGACTTACGAGCAGTACTTC. The V and J genes are TRBV15 and TRBJ2-7, with 8 bases aligning to TRBD1. Germline-derived CDR1 and CDR2 are LNHNV and YYDKDF (reference sequence). There are 15 residues in the CDR3. V gave up 0 bases and J gave up 4 bases; unmatched junction bases: 5.

The chain combines TRBV5-1 with TRBJ2-1, with unresolved D. The germline gives CDR1 SGHRS, CDR2 YFSETQ. This CDR3 spans 13 amino acids. Trimming left V 0 bases short and J 10 bases short, with 11 bases between. CDR3 DNA: TGCGCCAGCAGCTTGGCGATTTACCAGGAGCAGTTCTTC. It encodes CASSLAIYQEQFF.

The chain carries TRBV24-1 and TRBJ2-1; tentatively, D is TRBD1 (5 bases). Trimming cost V 4 bases and J 8 bases, with 20 bases left between them. Germline V gene data show CDR1 as KGHDR and CDR2 as SFDVKD. This CDR3 is 16 amino acids long. In DNA, the CDR3 is TGTGCCACCAGTGACCGGCGGAACGGACATCTGGATGAGCAGTTCTTC. Encoded protein: CATSDRRNGHLDEQFF.

The CDR3 region has the DNA TGTGCCAGCAGCGTAGGAGCGGTCCGCGAAGAGACCCAGTACTTC. Its translation: CASSVGAVREETQYF. The chain employs TRBV9 and TRBJ2-5, with TRBD2 as a possible D gene (5 bases). Germline-derived CDR1 and CDR2 are SGDLS and YYNGEE. Trimming shortened V by 0 bases and J by 3 bases, and 12 bases separated the two germline ends. The CDR3 runs to 15 residues.

This clone came up once. The chain joins TRBV24-1 to TRBJ1-2; the D gene is possibly TRBD1 (6 bases). The CDR3 is made up of 14 amino acids. The V gene's germline CDR1 is KGHDR and CDR2 SFDVKD. V shed 11 bases and J shed 1 base, with 16 bases lying between them. The CDR3 DNA reads TGTGCCATCGGACGGGGGGCGGGTAACTATGGCTACACCTTC. Its protein product is CAIGRGAGNYGYTF.

The chain is built from TRBV28 and TRBJ2-2; weak D call: TRBD1 (7 bases). There are 14 residues in the CDR3. Germline V gives CDR1 MDHEN, CDR2 SYDVKM. The V end was cut by 8 bases, the J end by 3 bases, with 13 bases between. This CDR3 reads CASDPGGHTGELFF. The CDR3 DNA reads TGTGCCAGCGACCCAGGGGGGCACACCGGGGAGCTGTTTTTT. The variable domain in full, with the rest retrieved from reference TRBV28 and TRBJ2-2, is DVKVTQSSRYLVKRTGEKVFLECVQDMDHENMFWYRQDPGLGLRLIYFSYDVKMKEKGDIPEGYSVSREKKERFSLILESASTNQTSMYLCASDPGGHTGELFFGEGSRLTVL.

This sequence joins TRBV25-1 and TRBJ2-1; a weak D match, TRBD1 (5 bases). The V gene's germline CDR1 is MGHDK and CDR2 SYGVNS. The CDR3 length is 12 residues. V lost 8 bases to trimming and J lost 2 bases, with 7 bases between them. CDR3 nucleotide sequence: TGTGCCAGCGGGGCCCCCTACAATGAGCAGTTCTTC. Translating it yields CASGAPYNEQFF.

The chain uses TRBV11-2 and TRBJ2-5; maybe TRBD1 (7 bases). Germline loops: CDR1 SGHAT, CDR2 FQNNGV. V gave up 5 bases and J gave up 2 bases, with 15 bases separating them. The CDR3 runs to 15 residues. The CDR3 protein is CASSAGQSPQETQYF. The DNA for the CDR3 is TGTGCCAGCAGCGCGGGACAGTCTCCGCAAGAGACCCAGTACTTC. Full variable domain (rest looked up from reference TRBV11-2 and TRBJ2-5): EAGVAQSPRYKIIEKRQSVAFWCNPISGHATLYWYQQILGQGPKLLIQFQNNGVVDDSQLPKDRFSAERLKGVDSTLKIQPAKLEDSAVYLCASSAGQSPQETQYFGPGTRLLVL.

The chain recombines TRBV9 with TRBJ2-5; weak D call: TRBD1 (5 bases). Trimming took 0 bases from V and 7 from J, leaving 13 bases between them. The CDR3 sequence is 14 residues long. CDR1 and CDR2 (germline): SGDLS, YYNGEE. The CDR3 nucleotides are TGTGCCAGCAGCGTAGGGCCAGGGTTAGGGACCCAGTACTTC. Translation gives CASSVGPGLGTQYF.

The V gene is TRBV9, the J gene TRBJ2-7; 7 bases are shared with TRBD2. The V gene's germline CDR1 is SGDLS and CDR2 YYNGEE. The CDR3 is made up of 15 amino acids. Trimming took 0 bases from V and 3 from J; bases not matched to a gene: 6. The CDR3, as DNA: TGTGCCAGCAGCGTAGCCCCTAGCGGCCTCTACGAGCAGTACTTC. Translating gives CASSVAPSGLYEQYF. The full variable domain, with the rest looked up from reference TRBV9 and TRBJ2-7, is DSGVTQTPKHLITATGQRVTLRCSPRSGDLSVYWYQQSLDQGLQFLIQYYNGEERAKGNILERFSAQQFPDLHSELNLSSLELGDSALYFCASSVAPSGLYEQYFGPGTRLTVT.

This clone was seen a single time. V and J are TRBV7-8 and TRBJ2-7, with 8 bases lining up with TRBD2. After removal of 5 bases from V and 4 bases from J, the junction contained 10 bases not matched to a gene. The CDR3 consists of 15 residues. Germline V lookup: CDR1 SGHVS, CDR2 FQNEAQ. CDR3 bases: TGTGCCAGCAGCGTTGTAGCGGGGAGAGCGTACGAGCAGTACTTC. Amino acids: CASSVVAGRAYEQYF. Together with reference TRBV7-8 and TRBJ2-7, the CDR3 gives the full variable domain: GAGVSQSPRYKVAKRGQDVALRCDPISGHVSLFWYQQALGQGPEFLTYFQNEAQLDKSGLPSDRFFAERPEGSVSTLKIQRTQQEDSAVYLCASSVVAGRAYEQYFGPGTRLTVT.

The rearrangement links TRBV27 to TRBJ1-5; D gene ambiguous. The ends were cut back, 5 bases at V and 3 bases at J, with 11 bases in the middle. The CDR3 covers 14 residues. CDR1 MNHEY and CDR2 SMNVEV come from the germline V gene (reference sequence). The CDR3 loop is CASSLSGHNQPQHF. The CDR3, as DNA: TGTGCCAGCAGTCTTTCTGGGCACAATCAGCCCCAGCATTTT.

This chain connects TRBV7-9 to TRBJ2-1, with 10 bases identical to TRBD2. This CDR3 is built from 17 residues. V lost 4 bases and J lost 4; bases outside the gene matches: 10. Germline CDR1 reads SEHNR; CDR2 reads FQNEAQ (reference sequence). CDR3 coding DNA: TGTGCCAGCAGCTCATCCCGGACTAGCGGCTTTTACAATGAGCAGTTCTTC. This codes for CASSSSRTSGFYNEQFF.

J is TRBJ2-2 and V is TRBV7-2; D possibly corresponds to TRBD2 (5 bases). The length of the CDR3 is 12 residues. V shed 5 bases and J shed 7 bases, with 8 bases lying between them. From germline, CDR1 is SGHTA and CDR2 FQGNSA. The CDR3 DNA follows: TGTGCCAGCAGCGGGAGTATCGGGGAGCTGTTTTTT. This sequence encodes CASSGSIGELFF.

The rearrangement joins TRBV11-3 to TRBJ1-1, with D hard to call. The CDR3 length is 13 residues. CDR1 is SGHNT, CDR2 YENEEA, per germline. Trimming pared 3 bases from V and 3 bases from J, leaving 8 bases between. The CDR3 DNA is TGTGCCAGCAGCTTTAGTGTAGACACTGAAGCTTTCTTT. Amino acids: CASSFSVDTEAFF. Using reference TRBV11-3 and TRBJ1-1 for the parts outside the CDR3, the full variable domain is EAGVVQSPRYKIIEKKQPVAFWCNPISGHNTLYWYLQNLGQGPELLIRYENEEAVDDSQLPKDRFSAERLKGVDSTLKIQPAELGDSAVYLCASSFSVDTEAFFGQGTRLTVV.